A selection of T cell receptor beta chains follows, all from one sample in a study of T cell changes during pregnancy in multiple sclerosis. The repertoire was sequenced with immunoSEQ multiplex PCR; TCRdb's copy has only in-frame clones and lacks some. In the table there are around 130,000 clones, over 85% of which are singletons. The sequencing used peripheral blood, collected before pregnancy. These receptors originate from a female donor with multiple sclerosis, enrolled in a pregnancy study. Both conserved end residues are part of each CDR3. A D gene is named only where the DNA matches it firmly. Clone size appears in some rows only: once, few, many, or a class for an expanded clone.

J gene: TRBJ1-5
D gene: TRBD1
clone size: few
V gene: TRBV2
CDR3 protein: CASSFLQGAGQPQHF
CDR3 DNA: TGTGCCAGCTCCTTCTTACAGGGGGCTGGTCAGCCCCAGCATTTT

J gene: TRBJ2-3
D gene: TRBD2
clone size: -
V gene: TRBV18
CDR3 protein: CASGGAAGRTDTQYF
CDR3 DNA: TGTGCCAGCGGAGGGGCAGCGGGGCGCACAGATACGCAGTATTTT

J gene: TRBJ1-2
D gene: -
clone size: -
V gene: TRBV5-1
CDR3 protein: CASSLEGDGYTF
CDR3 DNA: TGCGCCAGCAGCTTGGAAGGGGATGGCTACACCTTC

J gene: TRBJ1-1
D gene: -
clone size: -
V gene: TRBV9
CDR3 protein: CASSVDASRPAEAFF
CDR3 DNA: TGTGCCAGCAGCGTAGATGCGAGCAGGCCCGCTGAAGCTTTCTTT

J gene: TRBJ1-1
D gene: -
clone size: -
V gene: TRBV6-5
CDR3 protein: CASGLTENTEAFF
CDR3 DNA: TGTGCCAGTGGCCTTACAGAGAACACTGAAGCTTTCTTT

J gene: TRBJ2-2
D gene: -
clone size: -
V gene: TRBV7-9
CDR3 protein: CASSWIGWSGELFF
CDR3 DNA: TGTGCCAGCAGCTGGATCGGGTGGTCCGGGGAGCTGTTTTTT

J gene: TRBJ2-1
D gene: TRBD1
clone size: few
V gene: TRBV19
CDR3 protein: CASSIGGQLPIYNEQFF
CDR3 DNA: TGTGCCAGTAGTATAGGGGGACAGCTCCCAATATACAATGAGCAGTTCTTC

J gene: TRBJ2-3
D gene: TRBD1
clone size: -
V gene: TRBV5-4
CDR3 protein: CASSWDSDTQYF
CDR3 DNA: TGTGCCAGCAGCTGGGACAGCGATACGCAGTATTTT

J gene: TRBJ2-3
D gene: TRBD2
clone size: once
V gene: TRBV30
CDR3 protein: CAWSRLAVMSDTQYF
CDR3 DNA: TGTGCCTGGAGTAGACTAGCGGTTATGTCAGATACGCAGTATTTT

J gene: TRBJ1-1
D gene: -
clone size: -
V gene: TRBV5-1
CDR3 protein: CASSLRGEGTEAFF
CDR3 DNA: TGCGCCAGCAGCTTGAGGGGGGAGGGCACTGAAGCTTTCTTT

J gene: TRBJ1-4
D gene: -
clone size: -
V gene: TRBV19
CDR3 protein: CASSLLTVGEKLFF
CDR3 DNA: TGTGCCAGTAGTCTTTTGACAGTTGGAGAAAAACTGTTTTTT

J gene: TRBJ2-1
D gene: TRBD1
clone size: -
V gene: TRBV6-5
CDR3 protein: CASSNTGGNYNEQFF
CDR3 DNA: TGTGCCAGCAGCAATACAGGGGGTAACTACAATGAGCAGTTCTTC

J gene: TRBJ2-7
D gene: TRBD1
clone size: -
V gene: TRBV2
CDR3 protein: CASSELGTVYEQYF
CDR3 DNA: TGTGCCAGCAGTGAATTGGGGACAGTCTACGAGCAGTACTTC

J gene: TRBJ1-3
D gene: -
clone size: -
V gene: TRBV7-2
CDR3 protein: CASSLQGPSGNTIYF
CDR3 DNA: TGTGCCAGCAGCTTGCAGGGGCCCTCTGGAAACACCATATATTTT

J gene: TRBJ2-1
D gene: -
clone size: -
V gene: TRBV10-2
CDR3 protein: CASSANNEQFF
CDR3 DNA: TGCGCCAGCAGTGCCAACAATGAGCAGTTCTTC

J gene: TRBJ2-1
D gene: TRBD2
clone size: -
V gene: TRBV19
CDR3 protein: CASSTGTSGQFF
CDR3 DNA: TGTGCCAGTAGTACAGGGACTAGCGGGCAGTTCTTC

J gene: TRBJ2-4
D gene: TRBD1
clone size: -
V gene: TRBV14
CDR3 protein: CASSQESRGRFNIQYF
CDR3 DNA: TGTGCCAGCAGCCAAGAGAGCAGGGGGCGCTTCAACATTCAGTACTTC

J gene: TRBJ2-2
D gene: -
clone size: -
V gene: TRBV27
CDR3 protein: CASSFVFGELFF
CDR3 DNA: TGTGCCAGCAGTTTCGTCTTCGGGGAGCTGTTTTTT

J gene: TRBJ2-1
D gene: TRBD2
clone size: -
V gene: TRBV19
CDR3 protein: CASSSGLAGGYNEQFF
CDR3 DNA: TGTGCCAGTAGTAGCGGACTAGCGGGGGGCTACAATGAGCAGTTCTTC

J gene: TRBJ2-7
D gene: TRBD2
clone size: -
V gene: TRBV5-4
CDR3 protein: CASSHGLDNEQYF
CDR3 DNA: TGTGCCAGCAGCCACGGACTAGACAACGAGCAGTACTTC

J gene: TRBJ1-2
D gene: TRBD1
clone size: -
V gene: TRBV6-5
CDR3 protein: CASSSRDRNYGYTF
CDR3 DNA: TGTGCCAGCAGCTCCCGGGACAGGAACTATGGCTACACCTTC

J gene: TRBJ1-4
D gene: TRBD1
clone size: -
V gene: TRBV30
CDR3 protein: CAWSWQGDEKLFF
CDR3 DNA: TGTGCCTGGAGTTGGCAGGGGGATGAAAAACTGTTTTTT

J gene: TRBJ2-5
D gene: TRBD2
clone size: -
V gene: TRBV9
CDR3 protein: CASSVDPSGGVQETQYF
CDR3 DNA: TGTGCCAGCAGCGTAGACCCTAGCGGGGGGGTTCAAGAGACCCAGTACTTC

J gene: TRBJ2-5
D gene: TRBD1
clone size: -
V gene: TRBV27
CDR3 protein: CASSPRGRGPPTQYF
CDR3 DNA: TGTGCCAGCAGTCCGCGCGGCAGGGGGCCACCGACCCAGTACTTC

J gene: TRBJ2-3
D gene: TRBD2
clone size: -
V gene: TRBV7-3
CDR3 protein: CASSERGDTQYF
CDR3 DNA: TGTGCCAGCAGCGAGCGGGGGGATACGCAGTATTTT

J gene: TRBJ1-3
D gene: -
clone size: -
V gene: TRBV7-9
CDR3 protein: CASSLGASSGNTIYF
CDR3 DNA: TGTGCCAGCAGCTTAGGAGCTTCCTCTGGAAACACCATATATTTT

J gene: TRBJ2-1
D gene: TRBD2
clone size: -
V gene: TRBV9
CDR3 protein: CASSELAGGYNEQFF
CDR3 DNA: TGTGCCAGCAGCGAACTAGCGGGAGGATACAATGAGCAGTTCTTC

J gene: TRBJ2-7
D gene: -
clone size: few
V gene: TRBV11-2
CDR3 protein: CASSLPRRTYEQYF
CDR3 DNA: TGTGCCAGCAGCTTACCGAGGAGGACTTACGAGCAGTACTTC

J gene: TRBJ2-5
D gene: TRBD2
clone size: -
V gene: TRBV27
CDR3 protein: CASRGERGKETQYF
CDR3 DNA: TGTGCCAGCAGAGGGGAGCGGGGGAAAGAGACCCAGTACTTC

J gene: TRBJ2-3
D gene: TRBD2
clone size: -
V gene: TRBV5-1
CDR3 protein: CASSPRLRAGFTDTQYF
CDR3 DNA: TGCGCCAGCAGCCCCCGTTTAAGAGCGGGATTCACAGATACGCAGTATTTT

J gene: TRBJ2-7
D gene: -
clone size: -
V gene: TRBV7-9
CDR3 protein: CASSLLGLQGEQYF
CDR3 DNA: TGTGCCAGCAGCTTATTGGGCCTGCAGGGAGAGCAGTACTTC

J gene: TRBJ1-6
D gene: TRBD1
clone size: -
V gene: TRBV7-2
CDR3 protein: CASSKDRVYNSPLHF
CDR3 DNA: TGTGCCAGCAGCAAAGACAGGGTATATAATTCACCCCTCCACTTT

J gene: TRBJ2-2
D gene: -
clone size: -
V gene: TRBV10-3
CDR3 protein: CAISPMGPRTGELFF
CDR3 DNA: TGTGCCATCAGTCCTATGGGGCCTCGGACCGGGGAGCTGTTTTTT

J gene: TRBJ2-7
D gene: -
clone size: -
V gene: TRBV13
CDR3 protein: CASSRRAREQYF
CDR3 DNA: TGTGCCAGCAGCCGCAGGGCTCGAGAGCAGTACTTC

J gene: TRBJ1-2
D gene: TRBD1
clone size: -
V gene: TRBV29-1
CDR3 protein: CSVDRAEGYTF
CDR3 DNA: TGCAGCGTCGACAGGGCGGAGGGCTACACCTTC

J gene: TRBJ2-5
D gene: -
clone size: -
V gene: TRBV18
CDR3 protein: CASSPGRVETQYF
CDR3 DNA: TGTGCCAGCTCACCGGGGCGAGTAGAGACCCAGTACTTC

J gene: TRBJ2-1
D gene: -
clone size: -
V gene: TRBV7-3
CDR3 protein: CASSLLGAPNSNEQFF
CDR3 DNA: TGTGCCAGCAGCTTATTAGGGGCCCCAAACTCTAATGAGCAGTTCTTC

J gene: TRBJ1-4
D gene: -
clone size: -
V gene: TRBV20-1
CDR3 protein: CSAANREKLFF
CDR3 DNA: TGCAGTGCTGCTAACAGGGAGAAACTGTTTTTT

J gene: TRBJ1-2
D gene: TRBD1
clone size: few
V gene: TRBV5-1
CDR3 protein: CASSFDREYGYTF
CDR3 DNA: TGCGCCAGCAGCTTCGACAGGGAGTATGGCTACACCTTC